This T cell receptor (beta chain) was documented in a study of T-cell memory formation after mild COVID-19 (dated by TCRdb to the early 2020s). For the study in its entirety: TCR sequence clusters from the two donors were largely donor specific. The cohort comprised two young, previously healthy adult volunteers, one female and one male. In a couple of donors, T-cell clones that expanded and contracted after mild COVID-19 were tracked by sequencing TCRalpha and TCRbeta repertoires over time. Paper-wide results and their limitations: SARS-CoV-2 specificity of the second-wave clones peaking on day 37 was not confirmed. Balanced CD4/CD8 phenotypes were observed for clones contracting from day 15 to 85, whereas a bias towards CD4+ was observed for a second wave of clones expanding from day 15 to 37. Some responding clones were detected in pre-infection memory, suggesting pre-existing cross-reactive memory T cells joined the SARS-CoV-2 response. The study covered only a couple of mild cases, and larger cohorts including severe cases with pre-infection samples were considered necessary. Contracting CD4+ clones were found mainly in CM and EM memory subsets, while CD8+ clones were enriched in EMRA.

The CDR3 starts with the cysteine, ends with the phenylalanine, and has 17 residues. Only the CDR3 region is kept as DNA, spanning 51 bases read in frame from base 1. PBMCs were isolated by Ficoll-Paque density gradient centrifugation. Sequencing used an Illumina NovaSeq 6000. TCRalpha and TCRbeta cDNA libraries were built by 5'RACE with constant-segment primers, adding sample barcodes and unique molecular identifiers. Trizol reagent was used to extract RNA from every sample. Library amplification was performed in two PCR steps, and a second sample barcode and Illumina TruSeq adapters were introduced in the second step. The libraries were sequenced on an Illumina NovaSeq using 2 x 150 bp paired-end reads. In the paper's pipeline: With migec v1.2.7, reads were demultiplexed and then collapsed into UMI-guided consensus sequences. Using mixcr v2.1.11, UMI consensuses were aligned to TRA and TRB V and J templates and then assembled into clonotypes. A clonotype was counted as expanded or contracted only when both edgeR and NoisET called the clonotype significant, with the noise models trained on biological replicates. edgeR calls used a false discovery rate-adjusted p below 0.01 and a log2 fold-change threshold of 1. As an exploratory analysis of dynamics, PCA with hierarchical clustering was applied to max-normalized trajectories of the 1000 most abundant clonotypes. The CD4 or CD8 phenotype of responding clones was assigned using the separately sequenced CD4+ and CD8+ repertoires. Starting from the raw public reads, TCRdb applied fastp trimming at Q25, assembled clones with MiXCR and retained in-frame beta chains. Duplicate CDR3 protein sequences are folded into a single record with the most common DNA and genes. The V and J calls were not made by the authors but by TCRdb's processing. The sample table lists about 170,000 distinct CDR3 sequences, about an eighth of them with a count of one. The ten largest clones represent 3% to 4% of the sample.

This clonotype has only one observation. This receptor's antigen is unknown. Qualities for individual bases were not recorded, and no much larger clone is one base off. A single read makes a weak case. The receptor was isolated from a man in his late teens or twenties who had mild COVID-19 (a few samples of this study predate the infection). The sample titles of this study are shuffled in the database, so cell type and time point are left out; the donor was told from shared clones. This chain joins TRBV21-1 to TRBJ1-1; the D call of TRBD1 is as the table states it, not checked on the DNA. TRBV21-1 is an annotated pseudogene. The source material was PBMCs or a T cell subset sorted from them (not recorded which). The nucleotide sequence is given as TGTGCCAGCAGCACACCGGGACAGGGGGCCAAGAACACTGAAGCTTTCTTT. This translates into CASSTPGQGAKNTEAFF.